This T cell receptor beta chain was profiled in a study of blood T cell repertoires in COVID-19 (dated by TCRdb to between 2020 and 2021). Background on the whole study: Collaborator samples came from the United States, Italy and Spain and covered acute and convalescent phases of COVID-19. A freely available public database, intended as a resource for researchers studying the immune response to SARS-CoV-2, is where the repertoires were released. HLA class I and class II types, where available, came from metadata supplied by the sample provider rather than from assay-based typing. The material from the prospective study consisted of cDNA or gDNA derived from T cells, B-cell-depleted T cells, or PBMCs. Samples came from the ongoing ImmuneRACE study (first 160 participants) plus 1,254 subjects from 6 global collaborators. Subjects who had been exposed to COVID-19, were actively infected with it, or had recovered from it provided the deeply sampled blood TCRbeta repertoires that made up the dataset. Nearly every sample came with metadata listing a de-identified subject ID, COVID-19 status, age in years and sex. General findings and caveats noted by the study authors: The amount of clinical and demographic metadata varied by source and participant and was provided uncurated.

TCRbeta CDR3 regions were amplified from genomic DNA by means of the immunoSEQ Assay, a bias-controlled multiplex PCR. For the original study's pipeline: The number of nucleated cells in each sample was estimated by amplification of reference gene primers within the assay. Sequence reads were collapsed and filtered to measure the absolute abundance of every unique TCRbeta CDR3 rearrangement. Productive Simpson clonality was computed per sample as the square root of Simpson's diversity index over productive rearrangements. In its TCRdb copy, this immuneACCESS table keeps in-frame sequences only and misses some clones. Where compared with another copy, unresolved V genes explain less than half of these, and the others have no known cause. V, J and clone size reflect that table, while D and trimming were determined from the DNA. The sample has roughly 120,000 clones on record, 82% of them singletons. In total, the top ten clones hold about 12% of the sample.

The collaborating institutions used their own protocols to collect whole blood in K2EDTA tubes. For TCRbeta analysis, collaborators shipped samples in one of three forms: frozen whole blood, isolated PBMCs, or DNA extracted from either of those sample types. Worth noting for this clone: Its antigen is still unknown. The record has no base qualities; no much larger clone is one base away.

V ends up 6 bases short and J 7 bases short, with an unmatched junction base count of 8. Its CDR3 holds 14 amino acids, cysteine through phenylalanine. This entry keeps only the CDR3 DNA: 42 bases, framed from base 1. Per the germline V gene (reference sequence), SEHNR is the CDR1 and FQNEAQ is the CDR2. Sequencing was performed on peripheral blood. The chain was built from TRBV7-9 and TRBJ2-1; TRBD1 fits 8 bases in the junction. This receptor was obtained from a human donor in a cohort sampled during active COVID-19. This receptor has the CDR3 CASRGTGIGNEQFF. In nucleotide form, the sequence is TGTGCCAGCAGAGGGACAGGAATTGGGAATGAGCAGTTCTTC.